This T cell receptor beta chain emerged from a study of blood T cell repertoires in COVID-19 (dated by TCRdb to the early 2020s). Background for the entire study: Samples covering the acute and convalescent phases of COVID-19 were provided by collaborators in the United States, Italy and Spain. The dataset comprised deeply sampled blood TCRbeta repertoires from subjects exposed to, actively infected with, or recovered from COVID-19. The repertoires were released in a freely available public database intended as a resource for research on the immune response to SARS-CoV-2. The prospective study material was composed of cDNA or gDNA derived from T cells, B-cell-depleted T cells, or PBMCs. A de-identified subject ID, COVID-19 status, age in years and sex were almost always included in the sample metadata. Samples were obtained from the ongoing ImmuneRACE study (first 160 participants) and from some 1,300 subjects provided by 6 global collaborators. Where available, HLA class I and class II types were taken from metadata supplied by the sample provider and were not determined by assay-based typing. The investigation overall reported the following: Clinical and demographic metadata were provided uncurated, with the amount varying by source and participant.

TCRbeta CDR3 regions were amplified from genomic DNA using the immunoSEQ Assay, a bias-controlled multiplex PCR. As for the authors' bioinformatics: The number of nucleated cells in each sample was estimated from the amplification of reference gene primers within the assay. To quantify the absolute abundance of each unique TCRbeta CDR3 rearrangement, sequence reads were collapsed and filtered. For each sample, productive Simpson clonality was calculated as the square root of Simpson's diversity index over productive rearrangements. TCRdb's version of the immuneACCESS table is confined to in-frame rearrangements and falls short of the full clone set. An unresolved V gene accounts for under half of the shortfall where checked; the remainder is of unknown origin. That table supplies the V and J calls and clone size; D and trimming were determined from the DNA. Across this sample there are about 76,000 clones, with 80% to 90% seen only once. 9.5% to 13% of the sample rests with the top ten.

At one collaborating source in Seattle, patients were enrolled during active infection and were followed longitudinally through the course of disease. Each collaborating institution followed its own protocols to collect whole blood in K2EDTA tubes. For TCRbeta analysis, collaborators shipped samples in one of three forms: frozen whole blood, isolated PBMCs, or DNA extracted from either of those sample types. With respect to this clone: What antigen it recognizes has not been identified. Base quality data are lacking; no much larger clone is found one base away.

CDR1 and CDR2, looked up from the germline V gene, are MNHNS and SASEGT. The CDR3 covers 15 residues, taking in both the cysteine and the phenylalanine. Kept here is only the CDR3 DNA, which spans 45 bases and is read in frame from base 1. Here V drops 2 bases and J drops 1 base, and the junction holds 3 bases not matched to any gene. Material: peripheral blood. The chain couples TRBV6-1 to TRBJ2-7; TRBD2 matches 9 bases in the middle. This clonotype was sampled from a man in his fifties or sixties with COVID-19, enrolled during active disease. The CDR3 protein sequence reads: CASSERGLASYEQYF. The nucleotide sequence is TGTGCCAGCAGTGAACGAGGACTAGCGTCCTACGAGCAGTACTTC.